This T cell receptor beta chain originates from a study of T cell clonotyping in hematopoietic cell transplantation. Using immunoSEQ multiplex PCR, the repertoire was profiled, and TCRdb retains in-frame clones only, with some absent. The sample has approximately 16,000 clones; 93% are singletons. Trimming cost V 4 bases and J 3 bases; bases outside gene matches: 7. The CDR3 runs to 15 residues. Indicated time point: recipient sample about 28 days before transplant, after cytoreduction. Recipient blood drawn about 28 days pretransplant and days 30, 100, 180 after. Study results and limitations: Graft donor and pretransplant recipient Inverse Simpson Index values predicted broader posttransplant TCR diversity. At the given depth, recipient repertoires were over 97% de novo clonotypes. After transplant, recipient diversity fell while pathologically expanded clonotypes grew through day 180.

In regard to this clone: Its antigen is still unknown.

The chain joins TRBV5-3 to TRBJ2-7, with 10 bases identical to TRBD2. TRBV5-3 falls under the ORF class, with uncertain function. The TCR originated in a man in his late teens or twenties with biphenotypic leukemia. Some clones in this sample may be carry-over from other donors' samples. Sequenced here: peripheral blood mononuclear cells, sampled before stem cell transplant. The DNA for the CDR3 is TGTGCCAGAAGCATAAAGCGGGGGGGCCTCTACGAGCAGTACTTC. It specifies CARSIKRGGLYEQYF.